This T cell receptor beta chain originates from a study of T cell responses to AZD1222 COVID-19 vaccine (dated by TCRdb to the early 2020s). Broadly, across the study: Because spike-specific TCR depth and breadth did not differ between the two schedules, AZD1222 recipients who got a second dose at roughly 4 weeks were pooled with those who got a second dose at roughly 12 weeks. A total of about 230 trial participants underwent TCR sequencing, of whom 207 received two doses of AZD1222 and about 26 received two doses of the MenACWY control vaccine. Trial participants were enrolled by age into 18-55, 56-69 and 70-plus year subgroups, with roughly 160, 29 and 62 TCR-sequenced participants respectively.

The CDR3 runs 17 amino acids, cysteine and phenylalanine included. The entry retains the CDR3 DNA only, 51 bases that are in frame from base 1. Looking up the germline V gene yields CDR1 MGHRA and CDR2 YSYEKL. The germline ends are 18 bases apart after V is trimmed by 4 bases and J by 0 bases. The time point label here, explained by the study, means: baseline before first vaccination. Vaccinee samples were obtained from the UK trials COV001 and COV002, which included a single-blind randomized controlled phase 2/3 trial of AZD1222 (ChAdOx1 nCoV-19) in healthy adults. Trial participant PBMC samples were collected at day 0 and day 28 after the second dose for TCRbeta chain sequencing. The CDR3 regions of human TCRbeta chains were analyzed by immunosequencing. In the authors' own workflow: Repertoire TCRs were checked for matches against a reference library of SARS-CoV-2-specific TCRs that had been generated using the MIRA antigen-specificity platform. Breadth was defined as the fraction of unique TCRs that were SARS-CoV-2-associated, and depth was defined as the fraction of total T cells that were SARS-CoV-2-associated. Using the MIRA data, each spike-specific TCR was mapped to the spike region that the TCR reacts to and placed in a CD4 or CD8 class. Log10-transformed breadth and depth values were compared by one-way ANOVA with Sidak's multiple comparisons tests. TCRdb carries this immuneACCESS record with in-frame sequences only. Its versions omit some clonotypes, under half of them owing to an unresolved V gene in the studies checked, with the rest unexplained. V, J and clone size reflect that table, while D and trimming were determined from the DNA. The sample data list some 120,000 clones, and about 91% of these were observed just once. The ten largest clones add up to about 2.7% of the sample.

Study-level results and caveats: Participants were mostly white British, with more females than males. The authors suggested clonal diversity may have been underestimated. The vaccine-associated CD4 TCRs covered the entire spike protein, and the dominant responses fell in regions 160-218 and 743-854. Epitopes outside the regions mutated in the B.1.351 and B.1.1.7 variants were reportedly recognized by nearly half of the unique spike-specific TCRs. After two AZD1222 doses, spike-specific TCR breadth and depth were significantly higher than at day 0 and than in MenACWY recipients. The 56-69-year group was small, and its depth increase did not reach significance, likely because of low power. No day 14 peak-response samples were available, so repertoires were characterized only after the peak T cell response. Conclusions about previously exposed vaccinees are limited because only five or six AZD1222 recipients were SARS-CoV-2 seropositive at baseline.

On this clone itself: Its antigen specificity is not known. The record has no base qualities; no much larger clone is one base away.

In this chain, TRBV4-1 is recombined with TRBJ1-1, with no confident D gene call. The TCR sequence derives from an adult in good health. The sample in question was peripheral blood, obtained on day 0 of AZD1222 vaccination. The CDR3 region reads CASSRWPENSMNTEAFF. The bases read TGCGCCAGCAGCCGATGGCCGGAAAACTCCATGAACACTGAAGCTTTCTTT.